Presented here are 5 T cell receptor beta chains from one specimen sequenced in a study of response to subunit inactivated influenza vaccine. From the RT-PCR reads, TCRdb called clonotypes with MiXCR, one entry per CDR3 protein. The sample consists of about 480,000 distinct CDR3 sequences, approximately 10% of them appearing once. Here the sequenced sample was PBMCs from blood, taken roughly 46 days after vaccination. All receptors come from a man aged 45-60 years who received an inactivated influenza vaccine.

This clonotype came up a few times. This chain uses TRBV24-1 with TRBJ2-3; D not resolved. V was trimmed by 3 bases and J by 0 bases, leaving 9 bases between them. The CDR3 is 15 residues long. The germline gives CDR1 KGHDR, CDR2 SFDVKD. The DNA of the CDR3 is TGTGCCACCAGTGATGCCGCGCGCAGCACAGATACGCAGTATTTT. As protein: CATSDAARSTDTQYF.

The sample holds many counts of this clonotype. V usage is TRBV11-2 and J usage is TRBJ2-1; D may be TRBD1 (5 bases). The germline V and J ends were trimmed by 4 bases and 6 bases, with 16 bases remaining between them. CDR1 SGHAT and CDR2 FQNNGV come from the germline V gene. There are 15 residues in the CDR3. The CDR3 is CASSSIYRFINEQFF. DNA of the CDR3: TGTGCCAGCAGCTCTATTTACAGGTTTATCAATGAGCAGTTCTTC.

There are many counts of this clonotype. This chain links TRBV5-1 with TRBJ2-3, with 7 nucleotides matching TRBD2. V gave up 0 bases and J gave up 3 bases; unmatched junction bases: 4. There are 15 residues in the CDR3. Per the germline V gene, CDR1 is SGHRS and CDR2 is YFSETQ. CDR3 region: CASSLAGGWTDTQYF. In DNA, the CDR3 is TGCGCCAGCAGCTTGGCGGGGGGTTGGACAGATACGCAGTATTTT. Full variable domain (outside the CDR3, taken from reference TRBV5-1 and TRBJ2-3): KAGVTQTPRYLIKTRGQQVTLSCSPISGHRSVSWYQQTPGQGLQFLFEYFSETQRNKGNFPGRFSGRQFSNSRSEMNVSTLELGDSALYLCASSLAGGWTDTQYFGPGTRLTVL.

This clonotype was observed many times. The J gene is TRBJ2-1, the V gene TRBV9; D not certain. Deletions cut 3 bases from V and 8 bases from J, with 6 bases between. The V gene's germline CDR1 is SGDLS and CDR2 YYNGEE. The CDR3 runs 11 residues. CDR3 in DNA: TGTGCCAGCAGCGCTCAGGATGAGCAGTTCTTC. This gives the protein CASSAQDEQFF.

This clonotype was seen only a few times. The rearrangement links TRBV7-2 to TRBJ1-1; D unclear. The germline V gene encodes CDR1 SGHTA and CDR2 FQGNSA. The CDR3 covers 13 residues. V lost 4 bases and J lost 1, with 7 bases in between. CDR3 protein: CASSSGANTEAFF. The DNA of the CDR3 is TGTGCCAGCAGCTCCGGAGCGAACACTGAAGCTTTCTTT.